The 24 T cell receptor beta chains listed next were all sequenced from one sample in a study of memory CD4+ T cells and cytomegalovirus serostatus. Single viable CD3+CD4+CD8-CD45RO+ cells were sorted as the memory CD4+ T cells. The repertoire was sequenced with immunoSEQ multiplex PCR; TCRdb's copy has only in-frame clones and lacks some. Here the sample spans approximately 65,000 clones, roughly three quarters being singletons. The sequenced sample was memory CD4+ T cells from blood. The receptors here all came from an adult in good health and CMV-seronegative.

V gene TRBV6-1 combines with J gene TRBJ1-2; TRBD1 aligns across 7 bases. Trimming removed 3 bases from V and 1 base from J; junction bases left unmatched: 8. The CDR3 loop spans 16 amino acids. Germline V gives CDR1 MNHNS, CDR2 SASEGT. The CDR3 bases are TGTGCCAGCAGTGAGAGAAACAGGGGAGGTAACTATGGCTACACCTTC. Amino acid sequence: CASSERNRGGNYGYTF.

This chain uses TRBV5-4 with TRBJ2-1; 9 positions match TRBD1. The CDR3 is 15 residues long. With 4 bases clipped from V and 5 bases from J, the junction kept 7 bases outside the gene matches. Germline CDR1 SGHNT, CDR2 YYREEE (reference sequence). Here the CDR3 DNA reads TGTGCCAGCAGCCCCGTTAGGGACAGGGACAATGAGCAGTTCTTC. This sequence encodes CASSPVRDRDNEQFF.

The rearrangement uses TRBV28 and TRBJ2-7; D is tentatively TRBD1 or TRBD2 (6 bases each). V was shortened by 3 bases and J by 7 bases, with 10 bases between the two germline ends. There are 12 residues in the CDR3. Germline-derived CDR1 and CDR2 are MDHEN and SYDVKM. The CDR3 loop is CASSLGGKEQYF. DNA of the CDR3: TGTGCCAGCAGTTTGGGGGGCAAAGAGCAGTACTTC. Together with reference TRBV28 and TRBJ2-7, the CDR3 gives the full variable domain: DVKVTQSSRYLVKRTGEKVFLECVQDMDHENMFWYRQDPGLGLRLIYFSYDVKMKEKGDIPEGYSVSREKKERFSLILESASTNQTSMYLCASSLGGKEQYFGPGTRLTVT.

The J gene is TRBJ2-5, the V gene TRBV10-2; D not certain. From germline, CDR1 is WSHSY and CDR2 SAAADI. CDR3 size: 13 residues. Trimming cost V 0 bases and J 5 bases, with 7 bases left between them. The CDR3 spells CASSESGLETQYF. CDR3 nucleotides: TGCGCCAGCAGTGAGTCAGGGTTGGAGACCCAGTACTTC.

The chain is built from TRBV10-2 and TRBJ2-3; 8 bases agree with TRBD2. The CDR3 runs to 17 residues. The V segment lost 3 bases and the J segment 5 bases; nucleotides outside the gene matches: 13. The V gene's germline CDR1 is WSHSY and CDR2 SAAADI. The DNA for the CDR3 is TGCGCCAGCAGTGACCGCGCACTAGCGGAGGGAAGAGATACGCAGTATTTT. Protein: CASSDRALAEGRDTQYF.

The V gene is TRBV7-6, the J gene TRBJ1-1; the D is unclear. The germline V gene has CDR1 SGHVS and CDR2 FNYEAQ. There are 14 residues in the CDR3. V was clipped by 0 bases and J by 7 bases, with 12 bases between them. CDR3 in amino acids: CASSLARTSFEAFF. DNA of the CDR3: TGTGCCAGCAGCTTAGCGAGGACGTCCTTTGAAGCTTTCTTT.

The chain carries TRBV5-4 and TRBJ1-2, with 9 bases fitting TRBD1. The CDR3 consists of 15 residues. Germline assignment: CDR1 SGHNT and CDR2 YYREEE (reference sequence). Germline trimming cut 4 bases from V and 4 bases from J; bases unmatched to any gene: 8. CDR3 region: CASSGGGQGSYGYTF. The CDR3, as DNA: TGTGCCAGCAGCGGGGGGGGACAGGGTTCCTATGGCTACACCTTC.

J is TRBJ1-1 and V is TRBV6-1; D gene ambiguous. The CDR3 covers 13 residues. The germline CDR1 and CDR2 sequences are MNHNS and SASEGT. The V end lost 1 base, the J end lost 2 bases, and 5 bases lay between the germline ends. The CDR3 spells CASSEGKNTEAFF. The CDR3 coding sequence is TGTGCCAGCAGTGAAGGAAAAAACACTGAAGCTTTCTTT.

The chain has TRBV4-2 and TRBJ1-2; D unclear. This CDR3 spans 14 amino acids. Trimming shortened V by 0 bases and J by 0 bases, and 5 bases separated the two germline ends. Germline CDR1 and CDR2: LGHNA and YNFKEQ. As DNA, the CDR3 is TGTGCCAGCAGCCAAGAGGCTGCTAACTATGGCTACACCTTC. It specifies CASSQEAANYGYTF.

This clone appeared many times. The chain links TRBV5-1 to TRBJ2-5; D is perhaps TRBD1 (7 bases). Germline V gene data show CDR1 as SGHRS and CDR2 as YFSETQ. The CDR3 loop spans 11 amino acids. Trimming pared 4 bases from V and 10 bases from J, leaving 11 bases between. This chain's CDR3 is CASSSRGDQYF. The CDR3 DNA reads TGCGCCAGCAGCAGCAGGGGGGACCAGTACTTC.

This rearrangement joins TRBV27 to TRBJ1-5; 9 nucleotides align to TRBD1. The CDR3 spans 12 residues. Germline V gives CDR1 MNHEY, CDR2 SMNVEV (reference sequence). V was clipped by 5 bases and J by 14 bases; unmatched bases: 7. The CDR3, as DNA: TGTGCCAGCAGTCCAGACAGGGGGATTGAGCATTTT. This codes for CASSPDRGIEHF.

The chain couples TRBV10-3 to TRBJ2-7, with no clear D. Germline loops: CDR1 ENHRY, CDR2 SYGVKD. V lost 5 bases and J lost 3, with 5 bases in between. This CDR3 has 11 amino acids. The CDR3 loop reads CAISNLYEQYF. The CDR3, as DNA: TGTGCCATCAGTAACCTCTACGAGCAGTACTTC.

The chain has TRBV30 and TRBJ1-1; D is ambiguous. The CDR3 totals 13 residues. The V end lost 2 bases, the J end lost 1 base, and 8 bases lay between the germline ends. Germline-derived CDR1 and CDR2 are GTSNPN and SVGIG (reference sequence). The CDR3 DNA follows: TGTGCCTGGAGTCCCGTACAGAACACTGAAGCTTTCTTT. This translates into CAWSPVQNTEAFF.

The chain recombines TRBV5-6 with TRBJ1-1, with 7 nucleotides matching TRBD1. The germline V gene encodes CDR1 SGHDT and CDR2 YYEEEE. There are 19 residues in the CDR3. After removal of 3 bases from V and 4 bases from J, the junction contained 21 bases not matched to a gene. The CDR3 is CASSSRATGAPIRGTEAFF. The CDR3 DNA follows: TGTGCCAGCAGCTCGCGTGCAACAGGGGCTCCCATCCGGGGCACTGAAGCTTTCTTT. The complete variable domain, with remaining parts taken from reference TRBV5-6 and TRBJ1-1, reads DAGVTQSPTHLIKTRGQQVTLRCSPKSGHDTVSWYQQALGQGPQFIFQYYEEEERQRGNFPDRFSGHQFPNYSSELNVNALLLGDSALYLCASSSRATGAPIRGTEAFFGQGTRLTVV.

The rearrangement joins TRBV5-4 to TRBJ2-1; 14 bases map to TRBD2. The CDR3 is made up of 18 amino acids. V was pared by 6 bases and J by 0 bases, with 8 bases of the junction left unmatched. CDR1 is SGHNT and CDR2 is YYREEE in the germline V gene (reference sequence). CDR3: CASTLTSGRAPSYNEQFF. For the CDR3, the DNA is TGTGCCAGCACCCTGACTAGCGGGAGGGCCCCCTCCTACAATGAGCAGTTCTTC.

This chain connects TRBV7-9 to TRBJ2-7; D gene unclear. The germline V gene has CDR1 SEHNR and CDR2 FQNEAQ (reference sequence). The V gene lost 5 bases and the J gene lost 4 bases, with 9 bases spanning the gap. There are 12 residues in the CDR3. The DNA of the CDR3 is TGTGCCAGCAGCCAAACCAGTTACGAGCAGTACTTC. It translates to CASSQTSYEQYF.

The chain is built from TRBV19 and TRBJ2-2; TRBD1 matches 10 bases. CDR3 length: 15 amino acids. V was clipped by 6 bases and J by 5 bases; unmatched bases: 6. Per germline, CDR1 LNHDA and CDR2 SQIVND (reference sequence). The CDR3 protein is CASSRGTGATGELFF. The DNA for the CDR3 is TGTGCCAGTAGCAGAGGGACAGGGGCTACCGGGGAGCTGTTTTTT.

The DNA of the CDR3 is TGTGCCAGCTCACCACCGGACATTACTGAAAAACTGTTTTTT. Amino acids: CASSPPDITEKLFF. V and J are TRBV18 and TRBJ1-4, with a weak D call TRBD1 (5 bases). Trimming stripped 0 bases from V and 7 bases from J, with 9 bases between. Germline lookup yields CDR1 KGHSH and CDR2 LQKENI. The CDR3 runs to 14 residues.

The genes are TRBV19 and TRBJ2-5; D might be TRBD1 or TRBD2, each matching 6 bases. CDR1 and CDR2 from the germline V gene are LNHDA and SQIVND (reference sequence). V lost 3 bases, J lost 2 bases, and 13 bases lay in between. The CDR3 length is 15 residues. CDR3 amino acids: CASSIVGAGQETQYF. CDR3 nucleotides: TGTGCCAGTAGTATCGTGGGGGCGGGGCAAGAGACCCAGTACTTC.

The rearrangement joins TRBV28 to TRBJ2-1; D ambiguous. Trimming pared 2 bases from V and 2 bases from J, leaving 7 bases between. Germline CDR1 and CDR2: MDHEN and SYDVKM. CDR3 length equals 14 residues. CDR3 nucleotides: TGTGCCAGCAGTTTAAGTCAGCCCTACAATGAGCAGTTCTTC. Amino acids: CASSLSQPYNEQFF.

V and J are TRBV19 and TRBJ2-2; D ambiguous. The germline V gene has CDR1 LNHDA and CDR2 SQIVND (reference sequence). The CDR3 is 18 amino acids. V lost 4 bases and J lost 2, with 20 bases in between. In nucleotides, the CDR3 is TGTGCCAGTAGTACGAATGCCCTCCGGCAGACAAACACCGGGGAGCTGTTTTTT. This sequence encodes CASSTNALRQTNTGELFF.

The chain carries TRBV5-6 and TRBJ1-1, with D possibly being TRBD1 (5 bases). Trimming shortened V by 6 bases and J by 8 bases, and 20 bases separated the two germline ends. The CDR3 length is 14 residues. CDR1 and CDR2 (germline): SGHDT, YYEEEE. The CDR3, as DNA: TGTGCCAGCACCAAGCGTGGGGGGGGTAGGGAAGCTTTCTTT. Encoded protein: CASTKRGGGREAFF.

This clone has more than one count but fewer than ten. CDR3 in DNA: TGCGCCAGCAGCCAGGGTAGCGGGGCACAAGAGACCCAGTACTTC. Its translation: CASSQGSGAQETQYF. The chain carries TRBV5-1 and TRBJ2-5, with TRBD2 matching over 8 bases. This CDR3 region has 15 residues. Germline loops: CDR1 SGHRS, CDR2 YFSETQ. The V and J ends lost 4 bases and 2 bases, in that order; junction bases with no gene match: 7.

This rearrangement joins TRBV11-2 to TRBJ1-5; D gene unclear. Trimming removed 8 bases from V and 5 bases from J, with 13 bases in between. Per germline, CDR1 SGHAT and CDR2 FQNNGV. The CDR3 has 13 residues. The CDR3 DNA reads TGTGCCAGCGCCCCGGGTGAAGATCAGCCCCAGCATTTT. Translating it yields CASAPGEDQPQHF.